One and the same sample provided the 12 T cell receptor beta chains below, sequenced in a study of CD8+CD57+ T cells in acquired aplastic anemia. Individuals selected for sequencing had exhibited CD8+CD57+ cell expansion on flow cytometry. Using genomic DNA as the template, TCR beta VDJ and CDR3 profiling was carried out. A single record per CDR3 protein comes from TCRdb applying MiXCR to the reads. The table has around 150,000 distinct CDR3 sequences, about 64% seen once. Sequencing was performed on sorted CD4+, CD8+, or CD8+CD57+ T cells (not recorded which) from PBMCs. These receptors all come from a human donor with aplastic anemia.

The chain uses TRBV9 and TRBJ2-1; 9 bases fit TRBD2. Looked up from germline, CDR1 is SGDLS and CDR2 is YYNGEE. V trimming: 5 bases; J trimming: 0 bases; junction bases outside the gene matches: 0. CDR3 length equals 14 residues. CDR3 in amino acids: CASSSGSSYNEQFF. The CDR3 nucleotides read TGTGCCAGCAGTAGCGGGAGCTCCTACAATGAGCAGTTCTTC.

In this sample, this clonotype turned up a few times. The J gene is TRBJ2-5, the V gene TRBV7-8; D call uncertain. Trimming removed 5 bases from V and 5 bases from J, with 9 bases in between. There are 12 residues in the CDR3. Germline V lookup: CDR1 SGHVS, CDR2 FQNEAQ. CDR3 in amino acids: CASSSMWETQYF. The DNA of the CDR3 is TGTGCCAGCAGCAGTATGTGGGAGACCCAGTACTTC. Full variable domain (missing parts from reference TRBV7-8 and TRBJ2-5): GAGVSQSPRYKVAKRGQDVALRCDPISGHVSLFWYQQALGQGPEFLTYFQNEAQLDKSGLPSDRFFAERPEGSVSTLKIQRTQQEDSAVYLCASSSMWETQYFGPGTRLLVL.

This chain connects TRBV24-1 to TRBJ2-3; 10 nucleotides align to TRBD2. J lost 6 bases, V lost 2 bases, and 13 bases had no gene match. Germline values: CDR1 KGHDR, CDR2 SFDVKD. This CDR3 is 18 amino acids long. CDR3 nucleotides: TGTGCCACCAGTGATTCCAATAGCGGGAGGACTCCCCCCGATACGCAGTATTTT. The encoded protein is CATSDSNSGRTPPDTQYF.

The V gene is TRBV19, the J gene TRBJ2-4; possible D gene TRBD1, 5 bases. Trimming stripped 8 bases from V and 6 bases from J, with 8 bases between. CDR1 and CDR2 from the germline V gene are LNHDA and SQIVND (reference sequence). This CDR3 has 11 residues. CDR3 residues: CASGAGNIQYF. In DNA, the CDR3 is TGTGCCAGTGGGGCCGGAAACATTCAGTACTTC.

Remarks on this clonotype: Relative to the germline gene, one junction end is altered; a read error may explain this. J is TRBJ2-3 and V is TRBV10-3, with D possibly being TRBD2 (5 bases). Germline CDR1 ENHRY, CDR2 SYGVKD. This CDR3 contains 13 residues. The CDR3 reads CASSGESGDTQYF. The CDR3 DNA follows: TGTGCCAGCAGTGGGGAGAGTGGAGATACGCAGTATTTT.

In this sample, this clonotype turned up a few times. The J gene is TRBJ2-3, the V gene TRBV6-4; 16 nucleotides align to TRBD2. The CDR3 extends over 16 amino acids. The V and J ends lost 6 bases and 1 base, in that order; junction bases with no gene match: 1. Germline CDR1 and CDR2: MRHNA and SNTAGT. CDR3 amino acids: CASSGTSGRGTDTQYF. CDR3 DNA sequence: TGTGCCAGCAGCGGGACTAGCGGGAGGGGCACAGATACGCAGTATTTT.

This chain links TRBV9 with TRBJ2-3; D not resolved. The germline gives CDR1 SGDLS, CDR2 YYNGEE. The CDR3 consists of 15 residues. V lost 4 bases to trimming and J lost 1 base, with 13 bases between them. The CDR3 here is CASSPTGLGTDTQYF. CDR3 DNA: TGTGCCAGCAGCCCTACCGGGTTGGGCACAGATACGCAGTATTTT.

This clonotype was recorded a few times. The CDR3 reads CASSVEGRTQYF. The CDR3 DNA reads as TGTGCCAGCAGCGTAGAAGGAAGGACGCAGTATTTT. V and J are TRBV9 and TRBJ2-3; no definite D call. V was clipped by 0 bases and J by 9 bases, with 8 bases between them. The CDR3 has 12 residues. Germline V CDR1 and CDR2: SGDLS, YYNGEE. Combining the CDR3 with reference TRBV9 and TRBJ2-3 gives the whole variable domain DSGVTQTPKHLITATGQRVTLRCSPRSGDLSVYWYQQSLDQGLQFLIQYYNGEERAKGNILERFSAQQFPDLHSELNLSSLELGDSALYFCASSVEGRTQYFGPGTRLTVL.

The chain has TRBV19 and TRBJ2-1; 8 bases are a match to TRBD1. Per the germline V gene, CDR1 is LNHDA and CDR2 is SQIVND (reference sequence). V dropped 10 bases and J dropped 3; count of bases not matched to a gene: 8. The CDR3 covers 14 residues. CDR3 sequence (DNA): TGTGCCACCCGGACCGGACAGGGCTACAATGAGCAGTTCTTC. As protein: CATRTGQGYNEQFF.

CDR3 coding DNA: TGTGCCAGCAGTTTCACGGGACTGCAGTTCTTC. Amino acid sequence: CASSFTGLQFF. This chain uses TRBV11-2 with TRBJ2-1; D is possibly TRBD2 (6 bases). The CDR3 loop spans 11 amino acids. The V end lost 6 bases, the J end lost 12 bases, and 12 bases lay between the germline ends. The germline gives CDR1 SGHAT, CDR2 FQNNGV.

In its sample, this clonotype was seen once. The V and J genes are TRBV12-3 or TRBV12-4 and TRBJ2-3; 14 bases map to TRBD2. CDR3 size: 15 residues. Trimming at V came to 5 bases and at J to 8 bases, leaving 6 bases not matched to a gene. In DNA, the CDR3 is TGTGCCAGCAGTGGACTAGCGGGGGGTATCGGTACGCAGTATTTT. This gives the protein CASSGLAGGIGTQYF.

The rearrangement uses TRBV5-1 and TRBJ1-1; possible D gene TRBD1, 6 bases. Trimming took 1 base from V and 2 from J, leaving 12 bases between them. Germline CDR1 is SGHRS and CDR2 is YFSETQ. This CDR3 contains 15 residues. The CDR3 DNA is TGCGCCAGCAGCTTGAGGGGGGGCCCAAACACTGAAGCTTTCTTT. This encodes CASSLRGGPNTEAFF.